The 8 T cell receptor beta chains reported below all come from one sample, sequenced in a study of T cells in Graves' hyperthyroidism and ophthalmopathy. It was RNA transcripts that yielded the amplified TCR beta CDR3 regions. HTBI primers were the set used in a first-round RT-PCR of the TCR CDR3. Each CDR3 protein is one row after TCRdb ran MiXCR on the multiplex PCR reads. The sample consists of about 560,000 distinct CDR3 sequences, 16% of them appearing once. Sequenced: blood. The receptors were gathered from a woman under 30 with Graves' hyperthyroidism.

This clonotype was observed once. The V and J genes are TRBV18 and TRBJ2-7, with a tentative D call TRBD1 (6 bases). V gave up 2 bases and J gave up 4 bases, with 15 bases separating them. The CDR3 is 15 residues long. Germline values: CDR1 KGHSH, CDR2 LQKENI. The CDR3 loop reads CASSPRSGQPYEQYF. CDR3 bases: TGTGCCAGCTCACCAAGGTCGGGACAACCTTACGAGCAGTACTTC.

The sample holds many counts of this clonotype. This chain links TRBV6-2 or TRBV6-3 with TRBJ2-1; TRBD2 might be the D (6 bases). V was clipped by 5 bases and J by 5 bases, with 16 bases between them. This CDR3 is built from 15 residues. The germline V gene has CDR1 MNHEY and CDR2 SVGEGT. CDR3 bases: TGTGCCAGCAGTCCTATCGGAGGGCGGAACAATGAGCAGTTCTTC. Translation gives CASSPIGGRNNEQFF.

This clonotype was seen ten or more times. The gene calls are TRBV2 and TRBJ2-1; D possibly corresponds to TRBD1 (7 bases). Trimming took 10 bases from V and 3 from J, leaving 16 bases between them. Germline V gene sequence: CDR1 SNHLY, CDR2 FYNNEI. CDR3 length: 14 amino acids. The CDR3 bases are TGTGCCACCAGGGGGGAGGTACACTACAATGAGCAGTTCTTC. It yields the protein CATRGEVHYNEQFF.

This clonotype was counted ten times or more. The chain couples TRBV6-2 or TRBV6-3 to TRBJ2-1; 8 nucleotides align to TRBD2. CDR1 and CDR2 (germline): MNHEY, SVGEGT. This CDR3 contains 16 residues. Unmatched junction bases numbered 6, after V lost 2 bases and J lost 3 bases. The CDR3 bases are TGTGCCAGCAGTTACCGGGGCGGGAGGATCTACAATGAGCAGTTCTTC. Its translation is CASSYRGGRIYNEQFF.

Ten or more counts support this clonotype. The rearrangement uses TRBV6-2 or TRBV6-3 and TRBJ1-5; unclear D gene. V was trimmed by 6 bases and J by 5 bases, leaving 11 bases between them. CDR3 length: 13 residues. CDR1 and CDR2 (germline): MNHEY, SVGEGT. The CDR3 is CASRLQAYQPQHF. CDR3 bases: TGTGCCAGCAGACTCCAGGCATATCAGCCCCAGCATTTT.

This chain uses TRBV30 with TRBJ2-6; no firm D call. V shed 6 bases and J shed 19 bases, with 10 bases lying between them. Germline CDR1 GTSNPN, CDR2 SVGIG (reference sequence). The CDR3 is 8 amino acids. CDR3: CACNTRTF. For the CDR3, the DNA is TGTGCCTGCAACACCCGAACTTTC.

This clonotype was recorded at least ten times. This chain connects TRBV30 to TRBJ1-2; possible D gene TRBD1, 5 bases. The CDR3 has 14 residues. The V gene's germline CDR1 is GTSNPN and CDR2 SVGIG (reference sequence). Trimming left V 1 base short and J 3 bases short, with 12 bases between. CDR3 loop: CAWSGPGPHYGYTF. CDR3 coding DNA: TGTGCCTGGAGTGGCCCGGGACCCCACTATGGCTACACCTTC.

This CDR3 reads CASSPRRPMNTEAFF. Here the CDR3 DNA reads TGTGCCAGTAGTCCCCGTCGGCCGATGAACACTGAAGCTTTCTTT. The chain has TRBV19 and TRBJ1-1, with D uncertain. Germline V CDR1 and CDR2: LNHDA, SQIVND (reference sequence). V lost 5 bases, J lost 0 bases, and 13 bases lay in between. The CDR3 spans 15 residues.